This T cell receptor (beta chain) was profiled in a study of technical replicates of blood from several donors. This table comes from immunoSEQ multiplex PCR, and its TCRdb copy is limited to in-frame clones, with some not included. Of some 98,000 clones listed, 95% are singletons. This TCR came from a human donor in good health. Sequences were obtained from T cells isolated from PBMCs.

The CDR3 region has the DNA TGTGCCAGCAGTGAGAAAACAGGGGAATACGGTGGCTACACCTTC. It specifies CASSEKTGEYGGYTF. The genes are TRBV6-1 and TRBJ1-2, with 7 bases fitting TRBD1. The germline gives CDR1 MNHNS, CDR2 SASEGT. The CDR3 is 15 amino acids. V was pared by 3 bases and J by 7 bases, with 11 bases of the junction left unmatched.